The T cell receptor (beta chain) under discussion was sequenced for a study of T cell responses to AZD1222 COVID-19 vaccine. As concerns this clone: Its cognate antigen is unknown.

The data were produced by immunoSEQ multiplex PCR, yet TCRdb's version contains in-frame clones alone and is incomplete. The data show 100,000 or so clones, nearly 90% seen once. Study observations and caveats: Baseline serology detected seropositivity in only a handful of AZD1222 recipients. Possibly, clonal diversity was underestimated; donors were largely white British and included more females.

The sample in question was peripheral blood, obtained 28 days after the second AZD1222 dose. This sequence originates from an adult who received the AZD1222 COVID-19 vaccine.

CDR3 nucleotide sequence: TGTGCCAGCAGCGTAGCCCCAGGGCAGCCCCAGCATTTT. Encoded protein: CASSVAPGQPQHF. The rearrangement uses TRBV9 and TRBJ1-5; weak D call: TRBD1 (5 bases). Looked up from germline, CDR1 is SGDLS and CDR2 is YYNGEE. Trimming cost V 0 bases and J 7 bases, with 8 bases left between them. The CDR3 extends over 13 amino acids.